This TCR beta chain was recorded in a study of graft-versus-host responses after intestinal transplantation. Study-wide results and limits: Circulating GvH clone levels at their peak were associated with HvG declines (early post-transplant). Analysis identified GvH clones in recipient marrow, with some appearing first in ileum or blood. Elevated graft-versus-host to host-versus-graft clonal ratios in allografts were recorded for patients with graft-donor T cell macrochimerism.

This clone has more than one count but fewer than ten. What it binds is not known. The length of the CDR3 is 16 residues. Sequencing was performed with immunoSEQ multiplex PCR; in TCRdb, only in-frame clones are kept and a portion is missing. The table shows around 90,000 clones, with over 80% occurring only once. The sample was unstimulated CD8+ T cells sorted from spleen or lymph node cells, taken before transplant. The chain carries TRBV12-1 and TRBJ1-6. TRBV12-1 is a pseudogene. The sequence was obtained from a human donor who was the organ donor for an intestinal transplant. The CDR3 region has the DNA TGTGCCAGCAGCCCAGGAGGCGACCTCGAGAATTCACCCCTCCACTTT. Translation: CASSPGGDLENSPLHF.